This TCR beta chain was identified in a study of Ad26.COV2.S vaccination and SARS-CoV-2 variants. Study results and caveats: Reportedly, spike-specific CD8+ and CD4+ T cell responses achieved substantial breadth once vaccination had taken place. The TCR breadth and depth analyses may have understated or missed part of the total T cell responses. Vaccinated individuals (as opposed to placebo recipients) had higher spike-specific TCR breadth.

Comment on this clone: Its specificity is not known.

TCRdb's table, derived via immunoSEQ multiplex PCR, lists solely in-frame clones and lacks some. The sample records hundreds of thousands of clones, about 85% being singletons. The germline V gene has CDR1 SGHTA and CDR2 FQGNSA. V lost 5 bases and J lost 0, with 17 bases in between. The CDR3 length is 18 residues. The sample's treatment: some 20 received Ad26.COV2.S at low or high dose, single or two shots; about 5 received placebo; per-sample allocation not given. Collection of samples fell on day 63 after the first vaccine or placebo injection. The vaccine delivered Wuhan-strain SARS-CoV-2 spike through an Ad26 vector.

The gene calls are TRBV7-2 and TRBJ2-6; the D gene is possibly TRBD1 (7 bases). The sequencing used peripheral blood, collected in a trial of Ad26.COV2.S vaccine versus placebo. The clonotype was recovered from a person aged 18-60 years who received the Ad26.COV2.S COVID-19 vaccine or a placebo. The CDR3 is CASSLLRGVLSGANVLTF. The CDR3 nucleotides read TGTGCCAGCAGCCTCCTCAGGGGGGTACTCTCTGGGGCCAACGTCCTGACTTTC.